The 16 T cell receptor beta chains below come from one sample, sequenced in a study of OX40 agonist ivuxolimab in advanced cancers. Profiled with immunoSEQ multiplex PCR; TCRdb holds only in-frame clones, not every one. This table has about 51,000 clones, about 80% appearing once. Sample: CD4+ or CD8+ T cells sorted from blood, taken in a trial of the OX40 agonist ivuxolimab. Receptors were obtained from an adult with an advanced solid tumor such as melanoma, head and neck, liver or kidney cancer.

Here the CDR3 DNA reads TGTGCCAGCAGCCCCTCCAGGGGGTACGAGCAGTACTTC. Protein product: CASSPSRGYEQYF. The chain is built from TRBV9 and TRBJ2-7, with 7 bases lining up with TRBD1. Germline CDR1 reads SGDLS; CDR2 reads YYNGEE. V gave up 4 bases and J gave up 4 bases; unmatched junction bases: 5. The CDR3 has 13 amino acids. The variable domain in full, completed from reference TRBV9 and TRBJ2-7, reads DSGVTQTPKHLITATGQRVTLRCSPRSGDLSVYWYQQSLDQGLQFLIQYYNGEERAKGNILERFSAQQFPDLHSELNLSSLELGDSALYFCASSPSRGYEQYFGPGTRLTVT.

The chain carries TRBV15 and TRBJ1-2, with D unresolved. With 0 bases removed from V and 4 bases from J, the gap between germline ends came to 12 bases. CDR1 is LNHNV and CDR2 is YYDKDF in the germline V gene (reference sequence). The CDR3 is 15 residues long. Here the CDR3 reads CATSREGGRGYGYTF. CDR3 nucleotide sequence: TGTGCCACCAGCAGAGAGGGCGGACGGGGCTATGGCTACACCTTC.

This clone was seen once. The chain has TRBV19 and TRBJ2-7, with 7 bases fitting TRBD1. V trimming: 4 bases; J trimming: 3 bases; junction bases outside the gene matches: 3. Looked up from germline, CDR1 is LNHDA and CDR2 is SQIVND (reference sequence). The CDR3 is made up of 13 amino acids. The CDR3 nucleotides are TGTGCCAGTAGTACCGGGACAGACTACGAGCAGTACTTC. This gives the protein CASSTGTDYEQYF.

CDR3 nucleotide sequence: TGTGCCAGCAGCTTAACCGGGACAGGACAAGAGACCCAGTACTTC. Translated, it gives CASSLTGTGQETQYF. The chain is built from TRBV7-3 and TRBJ2-5; 8 bases are shared with TRBD1. The CDR3 length is 15 residues. CDR1 and CDR2 (germline): SGHTA, FQGTGA. V lost 0 bases to trimming and J lost 2 bases; unmatched junction nucleotides: 2.

The V gene is TRBV19, the J gene TRBJ2-2, with 12 bases that match TRBD2. The CDR3 runs to 16 residues. V lost 5 bases, J lost 6 bases, and 7 bases stayed unmatched. CDR1 and CDR2 from the germline V gene are LNHDA and SQIVND (reference sequence). The CDR3 sequence is CASSWPRLAGAGELFF. CDR3 sequence (DNA): TGTGCCAGTAGTTGGCCCCGACTAGCGGGGGCCGGGGAGCTGTTTTTT. The variable domain in full, with the rest retrieved from reference TRBV19 and TRBJ2-2, is DGGITQSPKYLFRKEGQNVTLSCEQNLNHDAMYWYRQDPGQGLRLIYYSQIVNDFQKGDIAEGYSVSREKKESFPLTVTSAQKNPTAFYLCASSWPRLAGAGELFFGEGSRLTVL.

This chain connects TRBV13 to TRBJ1-3, with D tentatively TRBD1 (5 bases). This CDR3 spans 14 amino acids. Germline CDR1 and CDR2: PRHDT and FYEKMQ (reference sequence). The V gene lost 7 bases and the J gene lost 0 bases, with 10 bases spanning the gap. CDR3 protein: CASMDTHSGNTIYF. The CDR3 nucleotides read TGTGCCAGCATGGACACTCACTCTGGAAACACCATATATTTT.

The chain carries TRBV28 and TRBJ1-2; TRBD1 is a possible D gene (5 bases). The V end was cut by 4 bases, the J end by 1 base, with 7 bases between. Germline V CDR1 and CDR2: MDHEN, SYDVKM. The CDR3 runs 13 residues. CDR3 in DNA: TGTGCCAGCAGTTCAGGGCTTAACTATGGCTACACCTTC. This gives the protein CASSSGLNYGYTF.

This chain connects TRBV5-5 to TRBJ2-5; D unresolved. This CDR3 is 14 amino acids long. V gave up 4 bases and J gave up 0 bases, with 10 bases separating them. The germline V gene encodes CDR1 SGHKS and CDR2 YYEKEE (reference sequence). CDR3 nucleotides: TGTGCCAGCAGCCCCCAGGCAAACCAAGAGACCCAGTACTTC. The encoded protein is CASSPQANQETQYF.

With respect to this clone: This CDR3 is also generated by other DNA sequences in the sample. Written as DNA, the CDR3 is TGTGCCAGCAGCTTAGATCCTTCGTCACCCGCTAACTATGGCTACACCTTC. Translation gives CASSLDPSSPANYGYTF. This chain links TRBV7-2 with TRBJ1-2; no reliable D call. Germline CDR1 and CDR2: SGHTA and FQGNSA. Trimming cost V 1 base and J 0 bases, with 15 bases left between them. The CDR3 totals 17 residues.

This chain links TRBV19 with TRBJ2-5, with 8 nucleotides matching TRBD1. The CDR3 contains 14 residues. Looked up from germline, CDR1 is LNHDA and CDR2 is SQIVND (reference sequence). V lost 3 bases to trimming and J lost 5 bases; unmatched junction nucleotides: 5. CDR3 loop: CASSMGRGPETQYF. CDR3 sequence (DNA): TGTGCCAGTAGTATGGGCAGGGGGCCCGAGACCCAGTACTTC. The entire variable domain, with the rest obtained from reference TRBV19 and TRBJ2-5, is as follows: DGGITQSPKYLFRKEGQNVTLSCEQNLNHDAMYWYRQDPGQGLRLIYYSQIVNDFQKGDIAEGYSVSREKKESFPLTVTSAQKNPTAFYLCASSMGRGPETQYFGPGTRLLVL.

The chain is built from TRBV7-9 and TRBJ1-3, with 8 bases that match TRBD1. This CDR3 comprises 16 residues. Germline trimming cut 5 bases from V and 0 bases from J; bases unmatched to any gene: 6. Germline assignment: CDR1 SEHNR and CDR2 FQNEAQ (reference sequence). The CDR3 DNA reads as TGTGCCAGCAGCACGCGGGACAGGAGCTCTGGAAACACCATATATTTT. Translated: CASSTRDRSSGNTIYF.

The rearrangement joins TRBV6-4 to TRBJ1-6; D uncertain. CDR1 and CDR2 from the germline V gene are MRHNA and SNTAGT. There are 13 residues in the CDR3. The V and J ends lost 3 bases and 6 bases respectively, with 6 bases between them. The chain's CDR3 is CASSETINSPLHF. The CDR3 DNA is TGTGCCAGCAGTGAAACGATTAATTCACCCCTCCACTTT.

J is TRBJ1-2 and V is TRBV6-1; D is ambiguous. CDR1 and CDR2 (germline): MNHNS, SASEGT. V dropped 1 base and J dropped 2 bases, with 8 bases sitting between them. CDR3 length equals 14 residues. CDR3 coding DNA: TGTGCCAGCAGTGAAGTCGGACGGAACTATGGCTACACCTTC. Its translation is CASSEVGRNYGYTF.

CDR3 sequence reads: CASSSTNEQYF. The CDR3 DNA sequence: TGTGCCAGCAGCTCGACTAACGAGCAGTACTTC. The chain has TRBV6-5 and TRBJ2-7; weak D call: TRBD2 (5 bases). The CDR3 sequence is 11 residues long. V gave up 6 bases and J gave up 5 bases, with 8 bases separating them. Germline V CDR1 and CDR2: MNHEY, SVGAGI.

V gene TRBV27 combines with J gene TRBJ1-4; unclear D gene. The length of the CDR3 is 14 residues. V was pared by 0 bases and J by 4 bases, with 6 bases between. The germline V gene has CDR1 MNHEY and CDR2 SMNVEV (reference sequence). The CDR3 DNA sequence: TGTGCCAGCAGTTTATCGCTACTTAATGAAAAACTGTTTTTT. The encoded protein is CASSLSLLNEKLFF.

The V call is TRBV6-5, the J call TRBJ1-1, with no clear D. CDR1 MNHEY and CDR2 SVGAGI come from the germline V gene. This CDR3 is 13 amino acids long. V lost 5 bases and J 3 bases, leaving 10 bases between the germline ends. CDR3 DNA sequence: TGTGCCAGCAGTACCCGACATCACACTGAAGCTTTCTTT. Translated: CASSTRHHTEAFF.